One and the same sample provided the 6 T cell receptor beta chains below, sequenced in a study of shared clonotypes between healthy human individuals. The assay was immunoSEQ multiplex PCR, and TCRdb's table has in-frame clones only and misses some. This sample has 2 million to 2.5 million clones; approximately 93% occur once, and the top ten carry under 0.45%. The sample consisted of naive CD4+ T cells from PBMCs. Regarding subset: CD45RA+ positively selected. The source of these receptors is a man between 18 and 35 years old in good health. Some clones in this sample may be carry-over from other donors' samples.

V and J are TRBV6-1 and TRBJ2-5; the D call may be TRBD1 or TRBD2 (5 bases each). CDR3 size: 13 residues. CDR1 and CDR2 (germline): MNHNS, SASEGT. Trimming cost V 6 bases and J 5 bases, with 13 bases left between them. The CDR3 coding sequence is TGTGCCAGCAGGGGGACCCCGTTGGAGACCCAGTACTTC. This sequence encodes CASRGTPLETQYF.

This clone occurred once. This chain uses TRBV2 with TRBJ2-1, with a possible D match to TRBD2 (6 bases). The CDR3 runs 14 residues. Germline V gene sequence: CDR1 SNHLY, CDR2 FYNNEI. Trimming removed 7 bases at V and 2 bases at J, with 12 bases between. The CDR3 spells CASNLAFTYNEQFF. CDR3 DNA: TGTGCCAGCAATCTAGCGTTTACCTACAATGAGCAGTTCTTC. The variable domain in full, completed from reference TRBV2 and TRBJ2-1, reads EPEVTQTPSHQVTQMGQEVILRCVPISNHLYFYWYRQILGQKVEFLVSFYNNEISEKSEIFDDQFSVERPDGSNFTLKIRSTKLEDSAMYFCASNLAFTYNEQFFGPGTRLTVL.

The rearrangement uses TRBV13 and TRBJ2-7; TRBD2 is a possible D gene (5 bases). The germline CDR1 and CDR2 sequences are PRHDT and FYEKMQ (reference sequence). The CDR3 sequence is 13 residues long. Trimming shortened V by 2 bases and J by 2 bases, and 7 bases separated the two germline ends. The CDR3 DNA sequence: TGTGCCAGCAGCTTACCGGGAACCTACGAGCAGTACTTC. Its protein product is CASSLPGTYEQYF.

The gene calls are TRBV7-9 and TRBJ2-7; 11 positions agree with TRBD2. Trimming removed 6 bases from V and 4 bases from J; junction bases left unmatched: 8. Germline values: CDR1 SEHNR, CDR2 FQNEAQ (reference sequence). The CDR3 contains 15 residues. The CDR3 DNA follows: TGTGCCAGCAGTATCACTAGCGGGAGCAGTTACGAGCAGTACTTC. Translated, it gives CASSITSGSSYEQYF.

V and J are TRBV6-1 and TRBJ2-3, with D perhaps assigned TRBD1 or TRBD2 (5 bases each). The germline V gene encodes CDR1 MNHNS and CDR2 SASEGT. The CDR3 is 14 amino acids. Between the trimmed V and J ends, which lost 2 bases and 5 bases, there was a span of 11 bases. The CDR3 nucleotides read TGTGCCAGCAGTGAACGTGGGGGTAGAGATACGCAGTATTTT. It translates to CASSERGGRDTQYF.

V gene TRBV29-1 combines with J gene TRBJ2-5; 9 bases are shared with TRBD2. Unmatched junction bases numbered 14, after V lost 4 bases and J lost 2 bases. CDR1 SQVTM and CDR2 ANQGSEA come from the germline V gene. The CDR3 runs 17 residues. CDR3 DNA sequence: TGCAGCGTTGTGGGGCTAGCGGGATTTAGTAGACAAGAGACCCAGTACTTC. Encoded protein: CSVVGLAGFSRQETQYF.